Listed below are T cell receptor beta chains from one sample, sequenced in a study of T-cell reconstitution after alpha-beta-depleted transplantation in children. In TCRdb, the PCR reads were re-called with MiXCR into one record per CDR3 protein. The sample yields 450,000 to 550,000 distinct CDR3 sequences, approximately 10% seen once. The sequences come from PBMCs, mostly from graft donor cells, collected 180 days after TCRalphabeta/CD19-depleted stem cell transplant. The receptors come from a female patient aged 2-15 years who had a stem cell transplant for aplastic anemia, so the T cells may come from the graft donor. The CDR3 runs from the conserved cysteine through the conserved F or W. A D gene is named only where the DNA matches it firmly. Size is omitted from some rows. Given values are once, few, many or a class for expanded clones.

J,size,V,D,DNA,CDR3
TRBJ1-3,-,TRBV7-2,TRBD1,TGTGCCAGCATCTGGACAGGGGCTGGAAACACCATATATTTT,CASIWTGAGNTIYF
TRBJ2-1,few,TRBV24-1,TRBD2,TGTGCCGCCCAAGGGAGCGGGAGGGAACATGAGCAGTTCTTC,CAAQGSGREHEQFF
TRBJ2-6,few,TRBV5-1,TRBD1,TGCGCCAGCAGCTTACCAGGGGGCGGCTCTGGGGCCAACGTCCTGACTTTC,CASSLPGGGSGANVLTF
TRBJ2-7,-,TRBV28,TRBD2,TGTGCCAGCAGTTTCCCCGCGGGGGGAGACGAGCAGTACTTC,CASSFPAGGDEQYF
TRBJ1-2,many,TRBV20-1,-,TGCAGTGCATTCCCTTCTGCCCGTGGCTACACCTTC,CSAFPSARGYTF
TRBJ2-3,few,TRBV7-2,TRBD2,TGTGCCAGCAGCTTAGGACTAGCGGGGAACACAGATACGCAGTATTTT,CASSLGLAGNTDTQYF
TRBJ2-1,many,TRBV12-3/TRBV12-4,TRBD1,TGTGCCAGCACCATCGGGCAGGGGGTCTACAATGAGCAGTTCTTC,CASTIGQGVYNEQFF
TRBJ2-1,-,TRBV27,-,TGTGCCAGCAGTTTGGTTGGGACTCGTCTCGGGAATGAGCAGTTCTTC,CASSLVGTRLGNEQFF
TRBJ2-7,few,TRBV27,-,TGTGCCAGCAGTTTAAGAATGGCGGGTGCCTACGAGCAGTACTTC,CASSLRMAGAYEQYF
TRBJ2-7,-,TRBV5-8,-,TGTGCCAGCAGGCCCGGGCCTCCCTCCTACGAGCAGTACTTC,CASRPGPPSYEQYF
TRBJ2-1,-,TRBV28,TRBD2,TGTGCCAGCAGCCGACTAGCGGGAGTGGAGCAGTTCTTC,CASSRLAGVEQFF
TRBJ2-1,-,TRBV5-1,-,TGCGCCAGCAGCTTCTATGGGGACAATGAGCAGTTCTTC,CASSFYGDNEQFF
TRBJ1-1,-,TRBV5-1,TRBD1,TGCGCCAGCAGCTTGGAGAGGGGGCTAAGGGACACTGAAGCTTTCTTT,CASSLERGLRDTEAFF
TRBJ2-7,many,TRBV10-3,TRBD2,TGTGCCATCAGTGTAGGACTAGTAGTCTCCTACGAGCAGTACTTC,CAISVGLVVSYEQYF
TRBJ2-3,-,TRBV6-5,TRBD2,TGTGCCAGCAGTTACAGGCGACTAGCGGGAGACCCAGATACGCAGTATTTT,CASSYRRLAGDPDTQYF
TRBJ2-3,-,TRBV20-1,-,TGCAGTGCTAGAGTTCTAGTCCCAAGCACAGATACGCAGTATTTT,CSARVLVPSTDTQYF
TRBJ2-7,-,TRBV29-1,-,TGCAGCGTTGAAGGTTGGGGTTACGAGCAGTACTTC,CSVEGWGYEQYF
TRBJ2-1,few,TRBV7-8,-,TGTGCCAGCAGCTTAGGAATTGGGCAGTTCTTC,CASSLGIGQFF
TRBJ1-2,few,TRBV29-1,-,TGCAGCCTCCGGACAGACGTTCATGGCTACACCTTC,CSLRTDVHGYTF
TRBJ2-5,few,TRBV2,-,TGTGCCAGCTCCCCGGCGGGGTGGGAGACCCAGTACTTC,CASSPAGWETQYF
TRBJ2-5,-,TRBV28,-,TGTGCCAGCAGATCCCCTAGTGAGACCCAGTACTTC,CASRSPSETQYF
TRBJ2-7,many,TRBV9,TRBD2,TGTGCCAGCAGCGTCTCGGCGGGAGGAGGGTACGAGCAGTACTTC,CASSVSAGGGYEQYF
TRBJ1-6,-,TRBV5-1,-,TGCGCCAGCAGCTTGAGTCAGGATAATTCACCCCTCCACTTT,CASSLSQDNSPLHF
TRBJ1-6,-,TRBV20-1,-,TGCAGTGCTAGAGATCCTTGGGGGGCAACTTCACCCCTCCACTTT,CSARDPWGATSPLHF
TRBJ2-2,many,TRBV7-6,-,TGTGCCAGCAGCCCCCTGGGGCCGAACACCGGGGAGCTGTTTTTT,CASSPLGPNTGELFF
TRBJ1-2,-,TRBV6-5,-,TGTGCCAGCAGTATACATACTGGCTTGGATGGCTACACCTTC,CASSIHTGLDGYTF
TRBJ1-2,-,TRBV12-3/TRBV12-4,-,TGTGCCAGCAGTTTAGATGGGAATGGCTACACCTTC,CASSLDGNGYTF
TRBJ1-2,many,TRBV29-1,-,TGCAGCGTTGAAGCTGGGACAAACTATGGCTACACCTTC,CSVEAGTNYGYTF
TRBJ1-6,-,TRBV20-1,TRBD1,TGCAGTGCTAGGTGCCTTGGACAGGTTAAAATGTGCTCTTCACCCCTCCACTTT,CSARCLGQVKMCSSPLHF
TRBJ1-3,few,TRBV4-3,-,TGCGCCAGCAGCCAAGATAACGGATTCTCTGGAAACACCATATATTTT,CASSQDNGFSGNTIYF
TRBJ1-1,-,TRBV29-1,TRBD1,TGCAGCGTTGGAAGGACAGGTCCCAACACTGAAGCTTTCTTT,CSVGRTGPNTEAFF
TRBJ2-5,few,TRBV12-3/TRBV12-4,-,TGTGCCAAGAAGACCCAGTACTTC,CAKKTQYF
TRBJ2-1,few,TRBV24-1,TRBD2,TGTGCCACCAGTGATTATCGACTAGCGGCCTACAATGAGCAGTTCTTC,CATSDYRLAAYNEQFF
TRBJ2-1,-,TRBV30,TRBD1,TGTGCCTGGAGTTGGACAGGAGGAAATGAGCAGTTCTTC,CAWSWTGGNEQFF
TRBJ2-1,many,TRBV7-8,TRBD2,TGTGCCAGCAGCTCCCGACTAGCCGGTGAGCAGTTCTTC,CASSSRLAGEQFF